The 15 T cell receptor beta chains below all came from one sample that was sequenced in a study of blood T cells in healthy people across ages. Sample-barcoded 5' priming and a J-beta primer mix drove a second PCR of 7 to 11 cycles. TCRdb re-analysed the 5' RACE reads in MiXCR, keeping a single row per CDR3 protein. The sample shows 980,000 or so distinct CDR3 sequences, 40% to 60% of them seen only once. The source material was blood. The origin of the receptors is a man aged 25 to 40 in good health.

This clonotype appeared a few times. The gene calls are TRBV20-1 and TRBJ2-7; D ambiguous. V lost 0 bases and J 8 bases, leaving 14 bases between the germline ends. This CDR3 comprises 13 residues. Germline CDR1 and CDR2: DFQATT and SNEGSKA (reference sequence). The CDR3 bases are TGCAGTGCTAGAGATAGGATGGATTCTAAGCAGTACTTC. This translates into CSARDRMDSKQYF.

V and J are TRBV7-2 and TRBJ2-7; D gene unclear. Trimming shortened V by 7 bases and J by 2 bases, and 6 bases separated the two germline ends. Germline CDR1 SGHTA, CDR2 FQGNSA. The CDR3 runs 11 residues. This CDR3 reads CASTEAYEQYF. For the CDR3, the DNA is TGTGCCAGCACAGAAGCCTACGAGCAGTACTTC.

In its sample, this clonotype was seen a few times. The CDR3 loop reads CASSLNDGVSETQYF. CDR3 coding DNA: TGTGCCAGCAGCTTAAATGATGGCGTGTCAGAGACCCAGTACTTC. The chain joins TRBV7-2 to TRBJ2-5; D ambiguous. This CDR3 has 15 amino acids. Germline-derived CDR1 and CDR2 are SGHTA and FQGNSA. Trimming stripped 2 bases from V and 4 bases from J, with 14 bases between.

To note about this clonotype: The junction and the germline gene differ at one end; a read error may be behind it. This chain's CDR3 is CASRTSGGSNERFF. The CDR3 DNA follows: TGTGCCAGCAGGACTAGCGGGGGATCCAATGAGCGGTTCTTC. This sequence joins TRBV27 and TRBJ2-1, with TRBD2 matching 12 bases. The length of the CDR3 is 14 residues. The germline V gene has CDR1 MNHEY and CDR2 SMNVEV (reference sequence).

J is TRBJ1-6 and V is TRBV24-1; D uncertain. The V gene's germline CDR1 is KGHDR and CDR2 SFDVKD. This CDR3 has 15 residues. Trimming shortened V by 0 bases and J by 7 bases, and 9 bases separated the two germline ends. This chain's CDR3 is CATSDLQYSNSPLHF. The DNA for the CDR3 is TGTGCCACCAGTGATTTGCAGTATTCCAATTCACCCCTCCACTTT.

The chain carries TRBV20-1 and TRBJ2-7, with D tentatively TRBD2 (6 bases). The germline CDR1 and CDR2 sequences are DFQATT and SNEGSKA (reference sequence). The CDR3 is 12 amino acids. The CDR3 sequence: CSGRGGNYEQYF. CDR3 nucleotides: TGCAGCGGACGTGGAGGGAACTACGAGCAGTACTTC.

This chain links TRBV5-6 with TRBJ2-3; TRBD2 agrees at 12 bases. Germline trimming cut 2 bases from V and 2 bases from J; bases unmatched to any gene: 6. The germline gives CDR1 SGHDT, CDR2 YYEEEE. The CDR3 has 17 residues. The CDR3 protein is CASSLPSGGGTTDTQYF. In DNA form, the CDR3 reads TGTGCCAGCAGCTTACCTAGCGGGGGGGGAACCACAGATACGCAGTATTTT.

This clonotype was counted a few times. This chain links TRBV5-1 with TRBJ2-5; TRBD2 agrees at 9 bases. V was clipped by 5 bases and J by 1 base; unmatched bases: 6. Germline CDR1 and CDR2: SGHRS and YFSETQ. The CDR3 has 15 amino acids. The chain's CDR3 is CASSYVTSGQETQYF. The CDR3, as DNA: TGCGCCAGCAGTTACGTGACTAGCGGCCAAGAGACCCAGTACTTC.

The rearrangement uses TRBV12-3 or TRBV12-4 and TRBJ2-7; the D gene is possibly TRBD1 (6 bases). The CDR3 runs 16 residues. V lost 4 bases and J 1 base, leaving 17 bases between the germline ends. CDR3 coding DNA: TGTGCCAGCAGTTCTGACTACGGGACAAGGTCCTACGAGCAGTACTTC. This codes for CASSSDYGTRSYEQYF.

The chain links TRBV7-9 to TRBJ2-3; D unresolved. Trimming removed 1 base at V and 5 bases at J, with 13 bases between. CDR3 length: 15 amino acids. Germline V gene data show CDR1 as SEHNR and CDR2 as FQNEAQ (reference sequence). The CDR3: CASSLVSLSGDTQYF. DNA for the CDR3: TGTGCCAGCAGCTTAGTTTCACTTTCGGGAGATACGCAGTATTTT.

CDR3 nucleotide sequence: TGTGCCAGCAGCCCGGACAGGAGGAATGGCTACACCTTC. Translated: CASSPDRRNGYTF. The rearrangement links TRBV12-3 or TRBV12-4 to TRBJ1-2; TRBD1 aligns across 7 bases. J lost 6 bases, V lost 6 bases, and 7 bases had no gene match. The CDR3 spans 13 residues.

The rearrangement joins TRBV9 to TRBJ2-1; TRBD1 matches 9 bases. After removal of 2 bases from V and 9 bases from J, the junction contained 6 bases not matched to a gene. CDR1 and CDR2 (germline): SGDLS, YYNGEE. This CDR3 is 14 amino acids long. Here the CDR3 DNA reads TGTGCCAGCAGCGTCCGGGACAGGGAACGTGAGCAGTTCTTC. Protein: CASSVRDREREQFF.

The table lists this clonotype with a few counts. CDR3 sequence (DNA): TGTGCCATCAGTGACATGGGGAACACTGAAGCTTTCTTT. This codes for CAISDMGNTEAFF. The V call is TRBV10-3, the J call TRBJ1-1; D is unclear. In germline, CDR1 is ENHRY, CDR2 SYGVKD. Trimming cost V 3 bases and J 1 base, with 6 bases left between them. There are 13 residues in the CDR3.

This clonotype turned up a few times. The chain recombines TRBV2 with TRBJ2-1, with TRBD2 identical over 11 bases. CDR3 length: 18 residues. The J segment lost 5 bases and the V segment lost 4 bases, leaving 13 bases of the junction unmatched. Germline V CDR1 and CDR2: SNHLY, FYNNEI. The CDR3 bases are TGTGCCAGCAGTGTACTAGCGGGGGACCCAAATAAAAACAATGAGCAGTTCTTC. Protein sequence: CASSVLAGDPNKNNEQFF.

This clonotype has only a few counts. The V gene is TRBV4-2, the J gene TRBJ1-6; D is ambiguous. This CDR3 region has 15 residues. CDR1 LGHNA and CDR2 YNFKEQ come from the germline V gene. V shed 0 bases and J shed 10 bases, with 13 bases lying between them. DNA for the CDR3: TGTGCCAGCAGCCAAGAATGGAGGCTTGAGTCACCCCTCCACTTT. Protein product: CASSQEWRLESPLHF.